One sample yielded the 14 T cell receptor beta chains listed below, sequenced in a study of T cells in Graves' hyperthyroidism and ophthalmopathy. TCR beta CDR3 regions were amplified from RNA transcripts. RT-PCR in the first round (using the HTBI primer set) targeted the TCR CDR3. TCRdb analysed the multiplex PCR reads with MiXCR anew, one entry per CDR3 protein. The table has about 360,000 distinct CDR3 sequences, just under 25% seen once. Sequenced: blood. The source of these receptors is a man between 45 and 60 years old with Graves' hyperthyroidism.

The chain is built from TRBV6-1 and TRBJ2-3, with TRBD2 identical over 7 bases. With 7 bases clipped from V and 2 bases from J, the junction kept 9 bases outside the gene matches. CDR3 length: 15 amino acids. CDR1 is MNHNS, CDR2 SASEGT, per germline. CDR3 bases: TGTGCCAGCATTGACGAAGCGGGACCCACAGATACGCAGTATTTT. Its protein product is CASIDEAGPTDTQYF.

This clonotype was found a few times. The V and J genes are TRBV7-9 and TRBJ2-7; D unresolved. Germline V gene lookup returns CDR1 SEHNR and CDR2 FQNEAQ (reference sequence). Trimming removed 5 bases from V and 4 bases from J, with 9 bases in between. The CDR3 extends over 12 amino acids. CDR3 in DNA: TGTGCCAGCAGCCCTGCGCAGTACGAGCAGTACTTC. Its protein product is CASSPAQYEQYF. Variable domain in full (rest from reference TRBV7-9 and TRBJ2-7): DTGVSQNPRHKITKRGQNVTFRCDPISEHNRLYWYRQTLGQGPEFLTYFQNEAQLEKSRLLSDRFSAERPKGSFSTLEIQRTEQGDSAMYLCASSPAQYEQYFGPGTRLTVT.

Only a few counts were recorded for this clonotype. The V call is TRBV6-5, the J call TRBJ1-2; D is possibly TRBD1 (5 bases). The V end was cut by 2 bases, the J end by 0 bases, with 10 bases between. The germline V gene encodes CDR1 MNHEY and CDR2 SVGAGI. The CDR3 covers 15 residues. Here the CDR3 reads CASSYQAGSNYGYTF. The CDR3, as DNA: TGTGCCAGCAGTTACCAGGCAGGGTCTAACTATGGCTACACCTTC.

In this sample, this clonotype turned up a few times. The chain recombines TRBV20-1 with TRBJ2-1; D may be TRBD2 (6 bases). Germline-derived CDR1 and CDR2 are DFQATT and SNEGSKA (reference sequence). V shed 5 bases and J shed 6 bases, with 17 bases lying between them. This CDR3 contains 14 residues. CDR3 in amino acids: CSAPRDFFPNEQFF. CDR3 nucleotides: TGCAGTGCTCCCCGGGACTTTTTCCCCAATGAGCAGTTCTTC.

The rearrangement links TRBV7-2 to TRBJ2-3; 14 bases align to TRBD2. V was pared by 4 bases and J by 1 base, with 7 bases of the junction left unmatched. Per germline, CDR1 SGHTA and CDR2 FQGNSA. This CDR3 region has 18 residues. The DNA of the CDR3 is TGTGCCAGCAGCTCGGTGCGGGGACTAGCGGGGGGCACAGATACGCAGTATTTT. It is translated as CASSSVRGLAGGTDTQYF.

This chain connects TRBV5-1 to TRBJ2-1, with 7 bases matching TRBD2. The V gene end was trimmed by 1 base and the J gene end by 8 bases; junction bases not matched to a gene: 9. The CDR3 covers 15 residues. CDR1 and CDR2 from the germline V gene are SGHRS and YFSETQ. Here the CDR3 reads CASSLRLAADHEQFF. The CDR3 DNA follows: TGCGCCAGCAGCTTGAGGCTAGCGGCCGACCATGAGCAGTTCTTC.

V gene TRBV27 combines with J gene TRBJ1-1; maybe TRBD1 (5 bases). Germline loops: CDR1 MNHEY, CDR2 SMNVEV (reference sequence). There are 16 residues in the CDR3. With 6 bases removed from V and 1 base from J, the gap between germline ends came to 18 bases. CDR3 protein: CASRPEGFGANTEAFF. CDR3 sequence (DNA): TGTGCCAGCAGACCAGAGGGGTTCGGGGCGAACACTGAAGCTTTCTTT.

The gene calls are TRBV30 and TRBJ2-7; TRBD2 agrees at 14 bases. The ends lost 3 bases at V and 1 base at J; junction bases unmatched: 2. The length of the CDR3 is 15 residues. Germline-derived CDR1 and CDR2 are GTSNPN and SVGIG (reference sequence). CDR3 DNA sequence: TGTGCCTGGAGGACTAGCGGGAGGGTTTCCTACGAGCAGTACTTC. This gives the protein CAWRTSGRVSYEQYF.

Turning to this clonotype: Since a much larger clone is just one base distant, this may be a read error. The chain couples TRBV6-1 to TRBJ1-1; possibly TRBD1 for D (6 bases). This CDR3 comprises 14 residues. V was trimmed by 6 bases and J by 6 bases, leaving 17 bases between them. Germline values: CDR1 MNHNS, CDR2 SASEGT. CDR3 bases: TGTGCCAGCAGCTGGGGACAATTAGGCTCTGAAGCTTTCTTT. Encoded protein: CASSWGQLGSEAFF.

J is TRBJ1-2 and V is TRBV7-9; the match to TRBD1 covers 8 bases. The J segment lost 8 bases and the V segment lost 2 bases, leaving 10 bases of the junction unmatched. CDR1 and CDR2 (germline): SEHNR, FQNEAQ (reference sequence). The CDR3 spans 15 residues. CDR3 sequence reads: CASSLKTGAPLGYTF. The DNA for the CDR3 is TGTGCCAGCAGCTTAAAGACAGGGGCCCCACTCGGCTACACCTTC. The variable domain in full, completed from reference TRBV7-9 and TRBJ1-2, reads DTGVSQNPRHKITKRGQNVTFRCDPISEHNRLYWYRQTLGQGPEFLTYFQNEAQLEKSRLLSDRFSAERPKGSFSTLEIQRTEQGDSAMYLCASSLKTGAPLGYTFGSGTRLTVV.

In this sample, this clonotype turned up many times. The rearrangement joins TRBV7-9 to TRBJ2-1; possibly TRBD1 for D (6 bases). The CDR3 has 15 residues. Trimming removed 7 bases at V and 6 bases at J, with 19 bases between. CDR1 SEHNR and CDR2 FQNEAQ come from the germline V gene (reference sequence). The CDR3 region is CASTSSGGIPNEQFF. CDR3 nucleotide sequence: TGTGCCAGCACCTCTAGTGGGGGCATTCCCAATGAGCAGTTCTTC.

This clonotype was picked up a small number of times. The CDR3 DNA reads as TGTGCCAGCAGCTACGGACTGGAGACGGGCAATGAGCAGTTCTTC. This gives the protein CASSYGLETGNEQFF. This chain joins TRBV11-2 and TRBJ2-1; a possible D gene is TRBD2 (5 bases). The V end was cut by 4 bases, the J end by 6 bases, with 16 bases between. In germline, CDR1 is SGHAT, CDR2 FQNNGV. The CDR3 totals 15 residues.

There are many counts of this clonotype. This sequence joins TRBV5-1 and TRBJ2-7; a possible D gene is TRBD1 (6 bases). The CDR3 runs 15 residues. CDR1 is SGHRS, CDR2 YFSETQ, per germline. V was shortened by 2 bases and J by 2 bases, with 14 bases between the two germline ends. The CDR3 region is CASSLAGTPTYEQYF. CDR3 bases: TGCGCCAGCAGCTTAGCCGGGACACCGACCTACGAGCAGTACTTC.

The chain joins TRBV12-3 or TRBV12-4 to TRBJ2-1; 8 nucleotides line up with TRBD1. The junction had 5 bases not matched to a gene; V was cut back by 3 bases and J by 7 bases. This CDR3 is built from 14 residues. CDR3 sequence: CASSFWDRRNEQFF. The CDR3 DNA follows: TGTGCCAGCAGTTTTTGGGACAGGAGGAATGAGCAGTTCTTC.